The clone carrying this T cell receptor (beta chain) has only one observation. Patients chosen for sequencing had CD8+CD57+ cells that had expanded, as shown by flow cytometry. Severe acquired aplastic anemia was present in every patient. This CDR3 spans 15 amino acids. Germline CDR1 reads SGDLS; CDR2 reads YYNGEE. Trimming took 2 bases from V and 3 from J; bases not matched to a gene: 4. Using genomic DNA as the template, TCR beta VDJ and CDR3 profiling was carried out. TCRdb recomputed calls from the reads with MiXCR, one row per CDR3 protein. The table has 160,000 or so distinct CDR3 sequences, roughly 48% seen once; the top ten hold approximately 3%. The sample belongs to a study of CD8+CD57+ T cells in acquired aplastic anemia.

This TCR came from a human donor with aplastic anemia. Sequenced sample: sorted CD4+, CD8+, or CD8+CD57+ T cells (not recorded which) from PBMCs. This chain links TRBV9 with TRBJ2-3, with TRBD1 matching 9 bases. Written as DNA, the CDR3 is TGTGCCAGCAGCGTCGGGACAGGGTGGACAGATACGCAGTATTTT. Its translation is CASSVGTGWTDTQYF.